This T cell receptor (beta chain) stems from a study of Ad26.COV2.S vaccination and SARS-CoV-2 variants. A word on this clone: Its antigen is not identified.

Findings of the study overall: Vaccinated individuals (as opposed to placebo recipients) had higher spike-specific TCR breadth.

Profiling relied on immunoSEQ multiplex PCR, and the TCRdb table lists in-frame clones only, not all of them. The sample includes about 410,000 clones, roughly nine tenths of them seen just once. The treatment denotes: about 20 received Ad26.COV2.S at low or high dose, single or two shots; about 5 received placebo; per-sample allocation not given. Samples were taken on day 63 after the first vaccine or placebo injection. The origin of this receptor is a person between 18 and 59 years old who received the Ad26.COV2.S COVID-19 vaccine or a placebo. Sequencing was performed on peripheral blood, taken in a trial of Ad26.COV2.S vaccine versus placebo.

The CDR3: CASSPTGPGESSEQYF. CDR3 DNA: TGTGCCAGCTCACCGACCGGGCCGGGGGAATCGAGCGAGCAGTACTTC. The rearrangement uses TRBV18 and TRBJ2-7, with a weak D call TRBD2 (6 bases). Germline CDR1 and CDR2: KGHSH and LQKENI. The CDR3 runs 16 residues. V was shortened by 3 bases and J by 6 bases, with 21 bases between the two germline ends.